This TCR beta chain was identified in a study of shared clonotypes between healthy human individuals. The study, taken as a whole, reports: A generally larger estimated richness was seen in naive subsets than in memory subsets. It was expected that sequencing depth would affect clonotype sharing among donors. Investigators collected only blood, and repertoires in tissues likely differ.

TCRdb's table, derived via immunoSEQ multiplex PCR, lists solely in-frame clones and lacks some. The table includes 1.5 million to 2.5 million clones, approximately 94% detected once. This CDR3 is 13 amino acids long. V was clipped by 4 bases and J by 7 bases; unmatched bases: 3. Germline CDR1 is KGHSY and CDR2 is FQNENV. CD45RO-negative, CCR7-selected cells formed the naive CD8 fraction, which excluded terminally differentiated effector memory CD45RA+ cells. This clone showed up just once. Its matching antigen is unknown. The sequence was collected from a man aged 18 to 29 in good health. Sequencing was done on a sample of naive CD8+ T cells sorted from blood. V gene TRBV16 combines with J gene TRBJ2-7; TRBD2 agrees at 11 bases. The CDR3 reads CASSLGLAAEQYF. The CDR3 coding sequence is TGTGCCAGCAGCCTGGGACTAGCGGCGGAGCAGTACTTC.